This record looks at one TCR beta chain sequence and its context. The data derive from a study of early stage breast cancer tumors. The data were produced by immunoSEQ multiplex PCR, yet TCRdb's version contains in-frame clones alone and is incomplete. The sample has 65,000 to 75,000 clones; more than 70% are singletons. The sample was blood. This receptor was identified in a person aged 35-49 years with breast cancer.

CDR3 nucleotide sequence: TGCAGCGTTGTGGGGGCCAGGTTGTACGAGCAGTACTTC. It is translated as CSVVGARLYEQYF. The chain recombines TRBV29-1 with TRBJ2-5; a weak D match, TRBD1 (6 bases). The end of the DNA is better explained by TRBJ2-7, so the J call may be wrong. The CDR3 length is 13 residues. CDR1 is SQVTM and CDR2 is ANQGSEA in the germline V gene.